This T cell receptor (beta chain) derives from a study of CD8 T cells in ankylosing spondylitis. Overall study findings and caveats: What seemed typical of ankylosing spondylitis blood was a TCR beta motif built from about eight highly homologous variants.

Using quantitative 5'-RACE with molecular barcodes, the authors made TCR beta libraries. TCRdb independently ran MiXCR on the 5' RACE reads; one entry per CDR3 protein. Of 100,000 to 150,000 distinct CDR3 sequences in the sample, roughly 17% are singletons; the top ten hold 30% to 35%. A word on this clonotype: Antigen: not known.

The TCR sequence derives from a male donor with ankylosing spondylitis. Sequenced: blood, either unsorted or a sorted T cell fraction (not recorded which).

CDR3 in amino acids: CASGPYPQGRETQYF. The CDR3 DNA sequence: TGTGCTAGTGGTCCCTACCCCCAGGGTAGGGAGACCCAGTACTTC. The J gene is TRBJ2-5, the V gene TRBV12-5, with a weak D call TRBD1 (5 bases). CDR1 and CDR2 from the germline V gene are LGHNT and FRNRAP. The CDR3 consists of 15 residues. V was trimmed by 5 bases and J by 5 bases, leaving 18 bases between them.